This entry lists 17 T cell receptor beta chains sequenced from one sample in a study of glioma-infiltrating T cells. The iRepertoire nested amplicon-rescue multiplex PCR amplified TCR alpha and beta CDR3s from RNA. MiXCR, applied by TCRdb to the multiplex PCR reads, yields one record per CDR3 protein. The top ten clones hold about 40% of a sample with approximately 17,000 distinct CDR3 sequences, roughly 64% of them seen once. The sequenced material came from glioma tissue, nonneoplastic brain tissue, or PBMCs (not recorded which). The receptors shown here come from a human donor with low-grade glioma or glioblastoma, undergoing nonglioma brain surgery, or in good health (not recorded which).

This chain joins TRBV20-1 and TRBJ2-5, with D unclear. The CDR3 extends over 13 amino acids. The V end lost 0 bases, the J end lost 6 bases, and 11 bases lay between the germline ends. Germline CDR1 is DFQATT and CDR2 is SNEGSKA (reference sequence). The CDR3 bases are TGCAGTGCTAGAGATCAAATTACACAGACCCAGTACTTC. This sequence encodes CSARDQITQTQYF.

This chain uses TRBV20-1 with TRBJ2-1; D is unresolved. CDR1 DFQATT and CDR2 SNEGSKA come from the germline V gene (reference sequence). The CDR3 consists of 14 residues. V lost 5 bases and J 4 bases, leaving 15 bases between the germline ends. Here the CDR3 DNA reads TGCAGTGCTCCAGAGCGACAACCTTACAATGAGCAGTTCTTC. Protein product: CSAPERQPYNEQFF.

The rearrangement links TRBV24-1 to TRBJ1-1, with 7 bases lining up with TRBD1. V gave up 4 bases and J gave up 1 base; unmatched junction bases: 5. Germline-derived CDR1 and CDR2 are KGHDR and SFDVKD. The CDR3 extends over 15 amino acids. DNA of the CDR3: TGTGCCACCAGTGACCCCCGGACAGGGAACACTGAAGCTTTCTTT. Translating gives CATSDPRTGNTEAFF.

This clonotype was seen a handful of times. The chain has TRBV25-1 and TRBJ2-7; D not certain. V gave up 1 base and J gave up 6 bases, with 7 bases separating them. CDR1 is MGHDK and CDR2 is SYGVNS in the germline V gene. CDR3 length: 12 amino acids. CDR3 in amino acids: CASSESGFEQYF. In DNA form, the CDR3 reads TGTGCCAGCAGTGAATCCGGGTTCGAGCAGTACTTC.

V is TRBV3-1 and J is TRBJ1-5; unclear D gene. This CDR3 is 14 amino acids long. V was pared by 3 bases and J by 1 base, with 7 bases between. Germline V gene lookup returns CDR1 LGHDT and CDR2 YNNKEL (reference sequence). The chain's CDR3 is CASSQDSSNQPQHF. The CDR3 nucleotides read TGTGCCAGCAGCCAGGACTCGAGCAATCAGCCCCAGCATTTT.

This chain joins TRBV6-6 and TRBJ1-2; 7 nucleotides match TRBD1. The J segment lost 12 bases and the V segment lost 2 bases, leaving 9 bases of the junction unmatched. Per the germline V gene, CDR1 is MNHNY and CDR2 is SVGAGI (reference sequence). The CDR3 spans 13 residues. This CDR3 is CASSYDRVYGHTF. As DNA, the CDR3 is TGTGCCAGCAGTTACGACAGGGTATATGGACACACCTTC.

This clonotype appeared once. CDR3 amino acids: CASSQRGQGYYNEQFF. The CDR3 coding sequence is TGTGCCAGCAGCCAACGGGGACAGGGATATTACAATGAGCAGTTCTTC. V is TRBV2 and J is TRBJ2-1, with 9 bases identical to TRBD1. Looked up from germline, CDR1 is SNHLY and CDR2 is FYNNEI. Losses at the gene ends were 6 bases for V and 4 bases for J; bases not matched to a gene: 10. This CDR3 is built from 16 residues.

This clonotype came up many times. The V gene is TRBV4-1, the J gene TRBJ2-7; 7 bases align to TRBD2. V dropped 1 base and J dropped 0; count of bases not matched to a gene: 0. The germline CDR1 and CDR2 sequences are MGHRA and YSYEKL. The CDR3 has 14 residues. The CDR3 DNA reads TGCGCCAGCAGCCAAGGGGGGGGCTCCTACGAGCAGTACTTC. Amino acid sequence: CASSQGGGSYEQYF.

The CDR3 sequence is CASSLNGLAGPHEQFF. The DNA for the CDR3 is TGTGCCAGCAGTCTTAATGGACTAGCGGGACCACATGAGCAGTTCTTC. V usage is TRBV6-2 or TRBV6-3 and J usage is TRBJ2-1, with 12 nucleotides matching TRBD2. CDR1 is MNHEY, CDR2 SVGEGT, per germline. Trimming took 5 bases from V and 8 from J; bases not matched to a gene: 10. This CDR3 contains 16 residues.

Only one count was recorded for this clonotype. The V call is TRBV28, the J call TRBJ2-1; D not resolved. V shed 6 bases and J shed 5 bases, with 11 bases lying between them. The germline V gene has CDR1 MDHEN and CDR2 SYDVKM. This CDR3 spans 13 amino acids. In DNA form, the CDR3 reads TGTGCCAGCAGAAGTCTAGAACACAATGAGCAGTTCTTC. Translated, it gives CASRSLEHNEQFF.

The genes are TRBV24-1 and TRBJ2-1; D gene ambiguous. Trimming pared 3 bases from V and 3 bases from J, leaving 11 bases between. This CDR3 comprises 15 residues. Germline V lookup: CDR1 KGHDR, CDR2 SFDVKD. The CDR3, as DNA: TGTGCCACCAGTGATGGTAGGGCAGGCTACAATGAGCAGTTCTTC. As protein: CATSDGRAGYNEQFF.

This clonotype is medium-sized (0.01 to 0.1%) by share. This sequence joins TRBV6-2 or TRBV6-3 and TRBJ1-5, with D unclear. The CDR3 totals 12 residues. Looked up from germline, CDR1 is MNHEY and CDR2 is SVGEGT. The V and J ends lost 6 bases and 8 bases respectively, with 11 bases between them. This CDR3 is CASSPGVEPQHF. In DNA form, the CDR3 reads TGTGCCAGCAGCCCTGGTGTTGAGCCCCAGCATTTT.

V usage is TRBV6-6 and J usage is TRBJ2-7, with D possibly matching TRBD2 (6 bases). Trimming took off 6 bases at V and 3 bases at J, with 12 bases between the two ends. From germline, CDR1 is MNHNY and CDR2 SVGAGI (reference sequence). CDR3 length equals 13 residues. The DNA for the CDR3 is TGTGCCAGCAGCCCGGGACTCCACTACGAGCAGTACTTC. Translation gives CASSPGLHYEQYF.

V and J are TRBV20-1 and TRBJ1-6; 7 bases map to TRBD1. The CDR3 is 15 amino acids. Germline CDR1 and CDR2: DFQATT and SNEGSKA (reference sequence). The J segment lost 4 bases and the V segment lost 3 bases, leaving 6 bases of the junction unmatched. Here the CDR3 DNA reads TGCAGTGCTAGGGGGGACAGACTGTATAATTCACCCCTCCACTTT. Translated, it gives CSARGDRLYNSPLHF.

The V gene is TRBV7-2, the J gene TRBJ1-2; unclear D gene. CDR1 is SGHTA, CDR2 FQGNSA, per germline. The CDR3 length is 13 residues. V gave up 10 bases and J gave up 4 bases, with 16 bases separating them. The CDR3 DNA reads TGTGCCACCCGAGGAGAGCACTTCTATGGCTACACCTTC. Amino acids: CATRGEHFYGYTF. Variable domain in full (rest from reference TRBV7-2 and TRBJ1-2): GAGVSQSPSNKVTEKGKDVELRCDPISGHTALYWYRQSLGQGLEFLIYFQGNSAPDKSGLPSDRFSAERTGGSVSTLTIQRTQQEDSAVYLCATRGEHFYGYTFGSGTRLTVV.

The V and J genes are TRBV5-1 and TRBJ2-7; D is uncertain. V was shortened by 4 bases and J by 3 bases, with 8 bases between the two germline ends. The germline CDR1 and CDR2 sequences are SGHRS and YFSETQ. The CDR3 covers 12 residues. CDR3 nucleotide sequence: TGCGCCAGCAGCATGGACGGCTACGAGCAGTACTTC. This gives the protein CASSMDGYEQYF.

The chain has TRBV28 and TRBJ2-7, with D possibly being TRBD1 (5 bases). The CDR3 covers 14 residues. Germline CDR1 and CDR2: MDHEN and SYDVKM. The ends were cut back, 3 bases at V and 13 bases at J, with 22 bases in the middle. The CDR3 DNA sequence: TGTGCCAGCAGTTTTCAGGGTTCGGCTCGCGATCATTACTTC. Protein: CASSFQGSARDHYF.